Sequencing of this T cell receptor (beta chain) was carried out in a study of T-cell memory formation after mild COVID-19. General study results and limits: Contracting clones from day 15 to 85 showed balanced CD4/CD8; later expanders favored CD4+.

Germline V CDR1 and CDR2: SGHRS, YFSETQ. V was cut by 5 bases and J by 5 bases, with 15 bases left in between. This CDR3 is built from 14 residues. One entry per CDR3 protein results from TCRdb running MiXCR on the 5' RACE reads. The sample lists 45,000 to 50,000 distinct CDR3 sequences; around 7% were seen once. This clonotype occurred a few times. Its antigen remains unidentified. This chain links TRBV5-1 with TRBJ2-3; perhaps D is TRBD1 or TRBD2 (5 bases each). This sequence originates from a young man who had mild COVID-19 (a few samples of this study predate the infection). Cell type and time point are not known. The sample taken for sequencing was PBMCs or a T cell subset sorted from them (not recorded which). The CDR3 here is CASSLGTEGDTQYF. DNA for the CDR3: TGCGCCAGCAGTCTCGGGACCGAGGGAGATACGCAGTATTTT.